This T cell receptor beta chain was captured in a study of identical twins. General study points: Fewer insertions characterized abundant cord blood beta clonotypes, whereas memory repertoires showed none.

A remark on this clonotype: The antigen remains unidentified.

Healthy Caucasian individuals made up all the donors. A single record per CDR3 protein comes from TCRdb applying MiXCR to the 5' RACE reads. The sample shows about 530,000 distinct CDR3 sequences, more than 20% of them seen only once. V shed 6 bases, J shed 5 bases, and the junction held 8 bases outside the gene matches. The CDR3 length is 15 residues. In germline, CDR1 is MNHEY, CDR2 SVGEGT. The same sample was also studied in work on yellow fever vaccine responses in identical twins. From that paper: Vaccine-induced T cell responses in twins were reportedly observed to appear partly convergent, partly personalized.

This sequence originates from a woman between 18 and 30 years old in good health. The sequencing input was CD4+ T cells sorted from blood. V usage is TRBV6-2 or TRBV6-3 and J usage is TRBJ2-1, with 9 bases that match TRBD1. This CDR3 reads CASRDTGGKNNEQFF. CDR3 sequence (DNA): TGTGCCAGCAGGGATACAGGGGGCAAGAACAATGAGCAGTTCTTC.